This T cell receptor (beta chain) was documented in a study of blood T cell repertoires in COVID-19. V lost 1 base to trimming and J lost 3 bases; unmatched junction nucleotides: 9. The CDR3 totals 16 residues. The germline CDR1 and CDR2 sequences are SGHTS and YDEGEE. Generated by immunoSEQ multiplex PCR, the TCRdb table keeps only in-frame clones and is missing some. The sample includes fewer than 450,000 clones, approximately 84% of them seen just once. The rearrangement joins TRBV5-8 to TRBJ2-5; 7 bases fit TRBD1. The sample was PBMCs or T cells enriched from blood (not recorded which). This TCR came from a woman in her thirties who had recovered from COVID-19. This CDR3 is CASSLFGAQGKETQYF. CDR3 bases: TGTGCCAGCAGCTTGTTCGGTGCACAGGGGAAAGAGACCCAGTACTTC.